The 26 T cell receptor beta chains in this list originate from one sample, sequenced in a study of response to subunit inactivated influenza vaccine. TCRdb redid the calling of the RT-PCR reads with MiXCR, one entry per CDR3 protein. The sample has roughly 170,000 distinct CDR3 sequences, approximately 8.7% seen once; the top ten hold approximately 10%. This specimen consisted of non-naive T cells sorted from PBMCs, obtained on the day of vaccination. Receptors originate from a man aged 50 or older who received an inactivated influenza vaccine.

At least ten counts were recorded for this clonotype. The genes are TRBV7-9 and TRBJ1-2, with TRBD1 matching 7 bases. The J segment lost 10 bases and the V segment lost 7 bases, leaving 15 bases of the junction unmatched. CDR3 length: 14 amino acids. Germline CDR1 is SEHNR and CDR2 is FQNEAQ (reference sequence). CDR3 region: CASTIGGLLKDYTF. In nucleotides, the CDR3 is TGTGCCAGCACCATAGGGGGCCTCTTAAAGGACTACACCTTC. The full variable domain, its missing parts supplied by reference TRBV7-9 and TRBJ1-2, is DTGVSQNPRHKITKRGQNVTFRCDPISEHNRLYWYRQTLGQGPEFLTYFQNEAQLEKSRLLSDRFSAERPKGSFSTLEIQRTEQGDSAMYLCASTIGGLLKDYTFGSGTRLTVV.

This clonotype was seen a handful of times. The CDR3 spells CASSLGHTARGYTF. The CDR3 DNA follows: TGTGCCAGCAGCTTAGGACACACGGCGCGCGGCTACACCTTC. V gene TRBV7-8 combines with J gene TRBJ1-2; no definite D call. The CDR3 totals 14 residues. Trimming took off 1 base at V and 8 bases at J, with 14 bases between the two ends. Germline V gene data show CDR1 as SGHVS and CDR2 as FQNEAQ.

The J gene is TRBJ1-6, the V gene TRBV3-1; D is undetermined. The V and J ends lost 3 bases and 0 bases respectively, with 3 bases between them. The germline gives CDR1 LGHDT, CDR2 YNNKEL (reference sequence). The CDR3 loop spans 14 amino acids. In nucleotides, the CDR3 is TGTGCCAGCAGCCAGAGCTCCTATAATTCACCCCTCCACTTT. Translating it yields CASSQSSYNSPLHF.

In its sample, this clonotype was seen once. In DNA form, the CDR3 reads TGCGCCAGCAGCCAAGACCGGACAGGGGGCTACAATGAGCAGTTCTTC. Translation: CASSQDRTGGYNEQFF. This sequence joins TRBV4-1 and TRBJ2-1, with 10 nucleotides matching TRBD1. Trimming took 0 bases from V and 3 from J; bases not matched to a gene: 2. The length of the CDR3 is 16 residues. Per germline, CDR1 MGHRA and CDR2 YSYEKL.

The chain joins TRBV3-1 to TRBJ1-3; a possible D gene is TRBD1 (5 bases). V gave up 0 bases and J gave up 0 bases, with 15 bases separating them. The CDR3 is 18 amino acids. Per germline, CDR1 LGHDT and CDR2 YNNKEL (reference sequence). CDR3 nucleotides: TGTGCCAGCAGCCAAGAAGGGAGGGGTTTGGTCTCTGGAAACACCATATATTTT. It is translated as CASSQEGRGLVSGNTIYF.

This clonotype was found a few times. The genes are TRBV11-2 and TRBJ2-3; 11 nucleotides line up with TRBD2. The J segment lost 0 bases and the V segment lost 5 bases, leaving 10 bases of the junction unmatched. Germline loops: CDR1 SGHAT, CDR2 FQNNGV. The CDR3 is 18 amino acids. In DNA, the CDR3 is TGTGCCAGCAGCACCTCCGTCCTAGCGGGGGGAAGCACAGATACGCAGTATTTT. Protein sequence: CASSTSVLAGGSTDTQYF.

With regard to this clonotype: A much more abundant neighbour one base away suggests this may be a read error. No conserved phenylalanine or tryptophan is present at the end of the CDR3, so a read error is the likely explanation. The CDR3 spells CASSFRRGTGLPDTQYS. The CDR3 nucleotides read TGTGCCAGCAGCTTTAGGAGGGGGACAGGGCTCCCAGATACGCAGTATTCT. V and J are TRBV11-2 and TRBJ2-3, with TRBD1 matching 9 bases. Germline V gene lookup returns CDR1 SGHAT and CDR2 FQNNGV. The CDR3 covers 17 residues. Losses at the gene ends were 3 bases for V and 4 bases for J; bases not matched to a gene: 11.

This clonotype was recorded at least ten times. The chain links TRBV12-3 or TRBV12-4 to TRBJ2-2; maybe TRBD2 (5 bases). The CDR3 consists of 16 residues. V was trimmed by 6 bases and J by 1 base, leaving 15 bases between them. Here the CDR3 reads CASSTGYKVNTGELFF. The DNA of the CDR3 is TGTGCCAGCAGCACGGGGTATAAGGTGAACACCGGGGAGCTGTTTTTT.

The chain combines TRBV4-3 with TRBJ2-7; 8 bases line up with TRBD2. The CDR3 extends over 15 amino acids. V dropped 2 bases and J dropped 6; count of bases not matched to a gene: 9. Per germline, CDR1 LGHNA and CDR2 YSLEER. CDR3 amino acids: CASSQLAGLDREQYF. Here the CDR3 DNA reads TGCGCCAGCAGCCAACTAGCGGGCCTAGACCGCGAGCAGTACTTC.

Comments on this clonotype: A much larger clone differs from this one at a single base, so this may be a read error. The CDR3: CASSLHHRDNEQFF. The DNA of the CDR3 is TGTGCCAGCAGCCTTCACCACAGGGACAATGAGCAGTTCTTC. The chain employs TRBV7-8 and TRBJ2-1; D is possibly TRBD1 (6 bases). V was trimmed by 5 bases and J by 5 bases, leaving 13 bases between them. CDR1 is SGHVS and CDR2 is FQNEAQ in the germline V gene. The length of the CDR3 is 14 residues.

V usage is TRBV28 and J usage is TRBJ2-7, with D unresolved. Trimming pared 8 bases from V and 3 bases from J, leaving 8 bases between. Germline CDR1 is MDHEN and CDR2 is SYDVKM. The CDR3 spans 11 residues. The CDR3 sequence is CASAWNYEQYF. The CDR3 region has the DNA TGTGCCAGCGCTTGGAACTACGAGCAGTACTTC.

The chain uses TRBV7-8 and TRBJ1-2; D may be TRBD1 (5 bases). Trimming cost V 2 bases and J 2 bases, with 12 bases left between them. The CDR3 runs 15 residues. The germline gives CDR1 SGHVS, CDR2 FQNEAQ. DNA for the CDR3: TGTGCCAGCAGCTTACAAGGGGTCTCCAACTATGGCTACACCTTC. As protein: CASSLQGVSNYGYTF.

This chain connects TRBV5-6 to TRBJ1-2; possibly TRBD1 for D (6 bases). This CDR3 comprises 15 residues. Germline V CDR1 and CDR2: SGHDT, YYEEEE. The V gene lost 5 bases and the J gene lost 0 bases, with 14 bases spanning the gap. This CDR3 reads CASRMDSGSNYGYTF. The CDR3 DNA reads as TGTGCCAGCAGAATGGACAGCGGGTCTAACTATGGCTACACCTTC.

This clonotype was seen more than once but under ten times. The chain combines TRBV28 with TRBJ1-1, with 7 nucleotides matching TRBD1. V dropped 6 bases and J dropped 3; count of bases not matched to a gene: 7. This CDR3 contains 14 residues. Germline CDR1 and CDR2: MDHEN and SYDVKM. The CDR3 coding sequence is TGTGCCAGCAGCCGACAGGGTCACTACACTGAAGCTTTCTTT. Its translation is CASSRQGHYTEAFF.

This clonotype has a count of ten or more. V is TRBV6-1 and J is TRBJ1-1; 7 nucleotides line up with TRBD1. CDR1 is MNHNS and CDR2 is SASEGT in the germline V gene. Unmatched junction bases numbered 3, after V lost 1 base and J lost 4 bases. The CDR3 spans 14 residues. The CDR3 loop is CASSEGQGATEAFF. In DNA form, the CDR3 reads TGTGCCAGCAGTGAAGGACAGGGTGCCACTGAAGCTTTCTTT.

This clonotype was observed once. The rearrangement joins TRBV20-1 to TRBJ2-7; no clear D gene. Germline values: CDR1 DFQATT, CDR2 SNEGSKA (reference sequence). There are 13 residues in the CDR3. The germline V and J ends were trimmed by 4 bases and 1 base, with 11 bases remaining between them. The CDR3 here is CSANRVGSYEQYF. CDR3 DNA sequence: TGCAGTGCTAATAGAGTCGGGTCCTACGAGCAGTACTTC.

This clonotype has at least ten counts. V and J are TRBV12-3 or TRBV12-4 and TRBJ2-7, with D unclear. The CDR3 runs 13 residues. Trimming removed 4 bases at V and 5 bases at J, with 12 bases between. The CDR3 DNA sequence: TGTGCCAGCAGTTCAGTCGAAGGTCACGAGCAGTACTTC. Translating gives CASSSVEGHEQYF.

The rearrangement joins TRBV15 to TRBJ2-3, with 7 bases aligning to TRBD1. The V segment lost 6 bases and the J segment 4 bases; nucleotides outside the gene matches: 7. This CDR3 has 14 amino acids. Germline lookup yields CDR1 LNHNV and CDR2 YYDKDF (reference sequence). CDR3 residues: CATRRQGDPDTQYF. CDR3 DNA sequence: TGTGCCACCAGGCGACAGGGTGACCCAGATACGCAGTATTTT. The complete variable domain, with remaining parts taken from reference TRBV15 and TRBJ2-3, reads DAMVIQNPRYQVTQFGKPVTLSCSQTLNHNVMYWYQQKSSQAPKLLFHYYDKDFNNEADTPDNFQSRRPNTSFCFLDIRSPGLGDTAMYLCATRRQGDPDTQYFGPGTRLTVL.

There are a few counts of this clonotype. This chain uses TRBV14 with TRBJ1-2; TRBD1 matches at 7 bases. This CDR3 is 14 amino acids long. V shed 0 bases and J 5 bases; nucleotides not matched to a gene: 3. Germline lookup yields CDR1 SGHDN and CDR2 FVKESK. The CDR3 DNA sequence: TGTGCCAGCAGCCAAGATCAGGGGGGATATGGCTACACCTTC. Amino acid sequence: CASSQDQGGYGYTF.

The gene calls are TRBV7-9 and TRBJ2-7; D is unclear. From germline, CDR1 is SEHNR and CDR2 FQNEAQ (reference sequence). Trimming stripped 1 base from V and 2 bases from J, with 9 bases between. This CDR3 contains 14 residues. The CDR3 DNA follows: TGTGCCAGCAGCTTAGGAACTCATACCTACGAGCAGTACTTC. Translated: CASSLGTHTYEQYF.

The rearrangement uses TRBV18 and TRBJ2-3; 9 bases agree with TRBD2. CDR1 KGHSH and CDR2 LQKENI come from the germline V gene. The CDR3 covers 17 residues. The trim removed 1 base at V and 4 bases at J, leaving 9 bases unmatched. The CDR3 region is CASSPRVLAGRPDTQYF. CDR3 coding DNA: TGTGCCAGCTCACCACGGGTCCTAGCGGGGAGGCCAGATACGCAGTATTTT.

V usage is TRBV15 and J usage is TRBJ1-1, with D unclear. The CDR3 runs to 15 residues. Germline values: CDR1 LNHNV, CDR2 YYDKDF (reference sequence). Trimming shortened V by 4 bases and J by 0 bases, and 12 bases separated the two germline ends. The DNA for the CDR3 is TGTGCCACCAGCAAGAACACAGCCGTGAACACTGAAGCTTTCTTT. This translates into CATSKNTAVNTEAFF.

This clonotype has just a few counts. The rearrangement uses TRBV12-3 or TRBV12-4 and TRBJ1-5; TRBD1 matches 7 bases. The ends lost 2 bases at V and 4 bases at J; junction bases unmatched: 5. The CDR3 extends over 15 amino acids. CDR3 region: CASSLTRGENQPQHF. CDR3 bases: TGTGCCAGCAGTTTAACCAGGGGGGAGAATCAGCCCCAGCATTTT.

In its sample, this clonotype was seen a few times. CDR3 sequence (DNA): TGCAGCGTCCCCCAGCGGGGGGGTTATGAGCAGTTCTTC. Protein product: CSVPQRGGYEQFF. The V call is TRBV29-1, the J call TRBJ2-1, with 10 bases that match TRBD2. Germline trimming cut 6 bases from V and 8 bases from J; bases unmatched to any gene: 7. Per germline, CDR1 SQVTM and CDR2 ANQGSEA. This CDR3 has 13 residues.

This clonotype showed up many times. This rearrangement joins TRBV5-1 to TRBJ2-7, with 8 nucleotides matching TRBD1. The CDR3 runs to 15 residues. Germline V gene sequence: CDR1 SGHRS, CDR2 YFSETQ. V lost 4 bases and J lost 5; bases outside the gene matches: 11. The CDR3 bases are TGCGCCAGCAGCGCTGGACCGGGACAGGTTAACGAGCAGTACTTC. Amino acid sequence: CASSAGPGQVNEQYF.

The CDR3 nucleotides read TGTGCCAGCAGCGCCATTGGCATGGACAAAAACATTCAGTACTTC. Amino acids: CASSAIGMDKNIQYF. This chain joins TRBV14 and TRBJ2-4; D unclear. The CDR3 sequence is 15 residues long. CDR1 is SGHDN, CDR2 FVKESK, per germline. Trimming left V 5 bases short and J 3 bases short, with 14 bases between.